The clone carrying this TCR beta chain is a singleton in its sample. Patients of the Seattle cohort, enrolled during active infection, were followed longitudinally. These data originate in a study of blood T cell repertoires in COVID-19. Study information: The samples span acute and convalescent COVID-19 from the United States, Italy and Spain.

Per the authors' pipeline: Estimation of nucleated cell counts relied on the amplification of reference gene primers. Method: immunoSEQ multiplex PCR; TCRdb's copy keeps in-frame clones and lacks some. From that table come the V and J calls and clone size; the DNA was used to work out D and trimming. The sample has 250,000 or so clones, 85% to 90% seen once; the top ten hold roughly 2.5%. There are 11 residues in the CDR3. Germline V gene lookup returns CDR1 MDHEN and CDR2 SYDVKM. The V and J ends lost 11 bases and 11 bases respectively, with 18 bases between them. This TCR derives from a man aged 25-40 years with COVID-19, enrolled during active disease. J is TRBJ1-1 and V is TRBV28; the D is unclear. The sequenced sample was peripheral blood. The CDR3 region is CAARGIRGAFF. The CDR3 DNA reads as TGTGCCGCCCGAGGGATACGTGGGGCTTTCTTT.